What follows are 29 T cell receptor beta chains derived from one specimen sequenced in a study of T cell responses to AZD1222 COVID-19 vaccine. This table comes from immunoSEQ multiplex PCR, and its TCRdb copy is limited to in-frame clones, with some not included. The table shows about 130,000 clones, with about 91% occurring only once. This material consisted of peripheral blood, taken on day 0 of AZD1222 vaccination. These receptors originate from an adult in good health.

This sequence joins TRBV10-3 and TRBJ2-5, with D possibly matching TRBD2 (5 bases). The CDR3 loop spans 16 amino acids. V was clipped by 0 bases and J by 1 base, with 12 bases between them. In germline, CDR1 is ENHRY, CDR2 SYGVKD. CDR3 protein: CAISESEGLLQETQYF. CDR3 DNA: TGTGCCATCAGTGAGTCTGAGGGTTTGCTCCAAGAGACCCAGTACTTC.

CDR3 in amino acids: CASSYGRARFDTQYF. CDR3 DNA sequence: TGTGCCAGCAGTTACGGCCGGGCCAGGTTTGATACGCAGTATTTT. The chain couples TRBV6-5 to TRBJ2-3, with D unresolved. V gave up 2 bases and J gave up 6 bases, with 15 bases separating them. There are 15 residues in the CDR3. Per the germline V gene, CDR1 is MNHEY and CDR2 is SVGAGI.

V is TRBV10-3 and J is TRBJ2-3; no clear D. Trimming removed 1 base at V and 1 base at J, with 6 bases between. The CDR3 covers 14 residues. Germline values: CDR1 ENHRY, CDR2 SYGVKD. The CDR3 sequence is CAISELLGTDTQYF. Here the CDR3 DNA reads TGTGCCATCAGTGAGTTGTTAGGCACAGATACGCAGTATTTT.

The chain is built from TRBV19 and TRBJ2-2; 8 nucleotides align to TRBD2. The CDR3 covers 18 residues. CDR1 and CDR2 (germline): LNHDA, SQIVND (reference sequence). The J segment lost 3 bases and the V segment lost 6 bases, leaving 15 bases of the junction unmatched. For the CDR3, the DNA is TGTGCCAGTAGCCCCCCTAGGGGACGGGGGGGCGACACCGGGGAGCTGTTTTTT. It encodes CASSPPRGRGGDTGELFF.

Note on this clone: Other DNA sequences in this sample translate to the same CDR3. This rearrangement joins TRBV6-5 to TRBJ1-5; D possibly corresponds to TRBD1 (6 bases). Trimming cost V 0 bases and J 7 bases, with 7 bases left between them. The CDR3 sequence is 13 residues long. Germline CDR1 is MNHEY and CDR2 is SVGAGI. DNA for the CDR3: TGTGCCAGCAGTTACTCCAGGGGCCAGCCCCAGCATTTT. It yields the protein CASSYSRGQPQHF.

The gene calls are TRBV10-1 and TRBJ1-1; weak D call: TRBD1 (6 bases). The CDR3 has 14 residues. The V gene lost 2 bases and the J gene lost 1 base, with 8 bases spanning the gap. Germline V gives CDR1 WNHNN, CDR2 SYGVQD (reference sequence). Here the CDR3 reads CASSERGANTEAFF. The CDR3, as DNA: TGCGCCAGCAGTGAGAGGGGGGCGAACACTGAAGCTTTCTTT.

For the CDR3, the DNA is TGTGCCAGCACTATGTTACGGGGTAGTCAAGAGACCCAGTACTTC. Amino acid sequence: CASTMLRGSQETQYF. The V call is TRBV6-5, the J call TRBJ2-5; tentatively, D is TRBD2 (5 bases). V gave up 7 bases and J gave up 2 bases, with 17 bases separating them. The V gene's germline CDR1 is MNHEY and CDR2 SVGAGI. The CDR3 runs to 15 residues.

The genes are TRBV19 and TRBJ1-2; D perhaps matches TRBD1 (6 bases). V was pared by 1 base and J by 6 bases, with 9 bases between. CDR1 LNHDA and CDR2 SQIVND come from the germline V gene (reference sequence). The CDR3 is 13 amino acids. This CDR3 reads CASSIARTDGYTF. CDR3 sequence (DNA): TGTGCCAGTAGTATAGCTCGGACAGATGGCTACACCTTC.

V gene TRBV5-6 combines with J gene TRBJ1-6; D gene unclear. Germline V lookup: CDR1 SGHDT, CDR2 YYEEEE. The CDR3 is 14 residues long. With 2 bases removed from V and 10 bases from J, the gap between germline ends came to 13 bases. Here the CDR3 reads CASSFLQSFSPLHF. The CDR3 DNA reads as TGTGCCAGCAGCTTCCTACAGAGCTTCTCACCCCTCCACTTT.

The chain carries TRBV21-1 and TRBJ1-2. TRBV21-1 is flagged as a pseudogene. The CDR3 is made up of 16 amino acids. DNA for the CDR3: TGTGCCAGCAGCAATTTCGGTTGGAGGGGCGATCGTGGCTACACCTTC. Its protein product is CASSNFGWRGDRGYTF.

As regards this clone: This specimen includes other DNA sequences encoding the same CDR3. V gene TRBV3-1 (or the pseudogene TRBV3-2) combines with J gene TRBJ2-3; 14 nucleotides line up with TRBD2. Losses at the gene ends were 3 bases for V and 2 bases for J; bases not matched to a gene: 1. The CDR3 runs 16 residues. CDR1 and CDR2 (germline): LGHDT, YNNKEL (reference sequence). The CDR3: CASSQGLAGVTDTQYF. The CDR3 DNA sequence: TGTGCCAGCAGCCAGGGACTAGCGGGGGTCACAGATACGCAGTATTTT.

This clone was picked up a small number of times. J is TRBJ2-7 and V is TRBV4-2; possibly TRBD1 or TRBD2 for D (5 bases each). The CDR3 consists of 18 residues. The germline CDR1 and CDR2 sequences are LGHNA and YNFKEQ. With 4 bases removed from V and 1 base from J, the gap between germline ends came to 23 bases. CDR3 residues: CASSPEEPRGTPSYEQYF. The CDR3 coding sequence is TGTGCCAGCAGCCCCGAAGAGCCGCGAGGGACCCCATCCTACGAGCAGTACTTC.

V and J are TRBV7-2 and TRBJ2-3; 13 bases are shared with TRBD2. The V segment lost 5 bases and the J segment 3 bases; nucleotides outside the gene matches: 14. Germline assignment: CDR1 SGHTA and CDR2 FQGNSA. This CDR3 has 19 amino acids. Here the CDR3 DNA reads TGTGCCAGCAGCCAAATACTGACTAGCGGGGGGCCCTGGACAGATACGCAGTATTTT. Protein sequence: CASSQILTSGGPWTDTQYF. The full variable domain, completed using reference TRBV7-2 and TRBJ2-3, is GAGVSQSPSNKVTEKGKDVELRCDPISGHTALYWYRQSLGQGLEFLIYFQGNSAPDKSGLPSDRFSAERTGGSVSTLTIQRTQQEDSAVYLCASSQILTSGGPWTDTQYFGPGTRLTVL.

The gene calls are TRBV6-5 and TRBJ1-4; 8 bases agree with TRBD1. This CDR3 has 15 residues. CDR1 and CDR2 from the germline V gene are MNHEY and SVGAGI. V shed 6 bases and J 4 bases; nucleotides not matched to a gene: 7. CDR3 sequence reads: CASSGTTGVNEKLFF. The DNA of the CDR3 is TGTGCCAGCAGCGGGACGACAGGGGTTAATGAAAAACTGTTTTTT.

CDR3 residues: CASSLTGAGEQFF. CDR3 sequence (DNA): TGTGCCAGCAGCCTCACCGGGGCCGGTGAGCAGTTCTTC. V usage is TRBV7-2 and J usage is TRBJ2-1; D tentatively fits TRBD1 or TRBD2 (5 bases each). Germline values: CDR1 SGHTA, CDR2 FQGNSA. The germline V and J ends were trimmed by 5 bases and 9 bases, with 14 bases remaining between them. The CDR3 is made up of 13 amino acids.

CDR3 in amino acids: CSAGAYQPQHF. CDR3 DNA: TGCAGTGCAGGGGCATACCAGCCCCAGCATTTT. The rearrangement joins TRBV20-1 to TRBJ1-5; possibly TRBD1 for D (5 bases). The CDR3 is made up of 11 amino acids. CDR1 is DFQATT and CDR2 is SNEGSKA in the germline V gene (reference sequence). The V gene lost 6 bases and the J gene lost 7 bases, with 10 bases spanning the gap.

The chain employs TRBV10-3 and TRBJ2-7; 7 bases are a match to TRBD1. V lost 0 bases and J lost 1; bases outside the gene matches: 0. Germline CDR1 and CDR2: ENHRY and SYGVKD. This CDR3 spans 14 amino acids. CDR3 coding DNA: TGTGCCATCAGTGAGTCCAGGGGGTCCTACGAGCAGTACTTC. Translating gives CAISESRGSYEQYF.

The CDR3 here is CASKAPGINQPQHF. CDR3 nucleotide sequence: TGTGCCAGCAAGGCTCCGGGAATCAATCAGCCCCAGCATTTT. The chain is built from TRBV6-5 and TRBJ1-5, with D unclear. Germline CDR1 MNHEY, CDR2 SVGAGI. Trimming shortened V by 7 bases and J by 3 bases, and 13 bases separated the two germline ends. The CDR3 is 14 amino acids.

The chain is built from TRBV18 and TRBJ2-5, with 9 bases fitting TRBD2. The J segment lost 5 bases and the V segment lost 5 bases, leaving 12 bases of the junction unmatched. The CDR3 is 16 amino acids. The germline V gene encodes CDR1 KGHSH and CDR2 LQKENI. The CDR3 loop reads CASSSSRGGAGETQYF. The CDR3, as DNA: TGTGCCAGCTCATCGTCTCGCGGGGGGGCCGGGGAGACCCAGTACTTC.

CDR3 amino acids: CSASREDRGKYEQYF. The CDR3 nucleotides are TGCAGTGCTAGTAGGGAGGACAGAGGAAAATACGAGCAGTACTTC. The J gene is TRBJ2-7, the V gene TRBV20-1, with D perhaps being TRBD1 or TRBD2 (6 bases each). Trimming left V 3 bases short and J 4 bases short, with 19 bases between. The CDR3 runs to 15 residues. Germline CDR1 reads DFQATT; CDR2 reads SNEGSKA (reference sequence).

This clone appeared a few times. The rearrangement links TRBV19 to TRBJ1-4; maybe TRBD1 (6 bases). CDR1 and CDR2 (germline): LNHDA, SQIVND (reference sequence). This CDR3 region has 17 residues. The ends were cut back, 4 bases at V and 12 bases at J, with 27 bases in the middle. The CDR3 region is CASSTRDTGALEGELFF. CDR3 nucleotide sequence: TGTGCCAGTAGTACGAGGGACACCGGAGCCTTAGAGGGGGAACTGTTTTTT.

V gene TRBV5-4 combines with J gene TRBJ1-6, with D perhaps TRBD1 (6 bases). CDR1 and CDR2 (germline): SGHNT, YYREEE (reference sequence). The CDR3 is made up of 14 amino acids. Trimming left V 4 bases short and J 3 bases short, with 8 bases between. CDR3 sequence (DNA): TGTGCCAGCAGCATGGACAGCTATAATTCACCCCTCCACTTT. Translating it yields CASSMDSYNSPLHF. The complete variable domain, with remaining parts taken from reference TRBV5-4 and TRBJ1-6, reads ETGVTQSPTHLIKTRGQQVTLRCSSQSGHNTVSWYQQALGQGPQFIFQYYREEENGRGNFPPRFSGLQFPNYSSELNVNALELDDSALYLCASSMDSYNSPLHFGNGTRLTVT.

The chain has TRBV5-5 and TRBJ2-7, with 7 bases aligning to TRBD1. Germline-derived CDR1 and CDR2 are SGHKS and YYEKEE (reference sequence). The CDR3 contains 15 residues. J was trimmed by 3 bases and V by 4 bases; bases with no gene match: 10. The CDR3 coding sequence is TGTGCCAGCAGCACAGGGGTTGGACCTTACTACGAGCAGTACTTC. Amino acid sequence: CASSTGVGPYYEQYF.

In DNA, the CDR3 is TGTGCTAGTGGCAATAGACAGGGAGAGCAGTACTTC. Amino acid sequence: CASGNRQGEQYF. The V call is TRBV12-5, the J call TRBJ2-7; 7 bases are shared with TRBD1. The J segment lost 7 bases and the V segment lost 6 bases, leaving 6 bases of the junction unmatched. The CDR3 runs 12 residues. The V gene's germline CDR1 is LGHNT and CDR2 FRNRAP.

The chain has TRBV13 and TRBJ2-7, with 7 bases aligning to TRBD1. The CDR3 runs 14 residues. V lost 2 bases, J lost 7 bases, and 8 bases stayed unmatched. Per the germline V gene, CDR1 is PRHDT and CDR2 is FYEKMQ (reference sequence). The CDR3 bases are TGTGCCAGCAGCTTAAGGACAGGTCTTATAGAGCAGTACTTC. Translated, it gives CASSLRTGLIEQYF.

The chain links TRBV28 to TRBJ2-5, with 7 bases that match TRBD2. Germline lookup yields CDR1 MDHEN and CDR2 SYDVKM. V lost 7 bases and J lost 4; bases outside the gene matches: 12. The CDR3 contains 15 residues. CDR3 amino acids: CASTTRVAGIETQYF. The CDR3 bases are TGTGCCAGCACCACCCGTGTAGCGGGTATAGAGACCCAGTACTTC.

With respect to this clone: The junction differs from germline at one of its ends, possibly a read error. V and J are TRBV6-2 or TRBV6-3 and TRBJ2-1, with 7 bases that match TRBD2. This CDR3 is 15 amino acids long. Germline V gene sequence: CDR1 MNHEY, CDR2 SVGEGT. CDR3 protein: CASSYWGGSYNEQFF. In nucleotides, the CDR3 is TGCGCCAGCAGTTACTGGGGGGGCTCCTACAATGAGCAGTTCTTC.

This clone is a singleton in its sample. The J gene is TRBJ2-2, the V gene TRBV1; TRBD1 is the table's D call and was not checked against the DNA. TRBV1 is shown as a pseudogene. The CDR3 spans 16 residues. In DNA, the CDR3 is TGCACCAGCAGCCAAGATGGGACAGGAGGGACCGGGGAGCTGTTTTTT. Translated, it gives CTSSQDGTGGTGELFF.

This rearrangement joins TRBV3-1 (or the pseudogene TRBV3-2) to TRBJ1-1; a possible D gene is TRBD1 (6 bases). The V end lost 2 bases, the J end lost 7 bases, and 17 bases lay between the germline ends. CDR1 LGHDT and CDR2 YNNKEL come from the germline V gene (reference sequence). The CDR3 consists of 15 residues. The CDR3, as DNA: TGTGCCAGCAGCCAAACTGGGGGCCTCGGCTTTGAAGCTTTCTTT. Protein: CASSQTGGLGFEAFF.